This is a list of T cell receptor beta chains from one sample in a study of response to subunit inactivated influenza vaccine. In TCRdb, the RT-PCR reads were re-called with MiXCR into one record per CDR3 protein. The sample lists under 500,000 distinct CDR3 sequences, 11% seen once, with approximately 12% in the top ten. The specimen comprised PBMCs from blood, sampled roughly 47 days after vaccination. These receptors originate from a man aged 50 to 60 who received an inactivated influenza vaccine. CDR3s include the opening cysteine and the closing phenylalanine or tryptophan. Fields, in order: clone size, D gene, J gene, V gene, CDR3 DNA, CDR3 protein. A D gene is named only where the DNA matches it firmly. Where a row states a size, it is once, few, many or the class of an expanded clone; other rows omit it.

clone size: -; D gene: -; J gene: TRBJ2-5; V gene: TRBV20-1; CDR3 DNA: TGCAGTGCTTCGCCTGGGGAGACCCAGTACTTC; CDR3 protein: CSASPGETQYF
clone size: -; D gene: -; J gene: TRBJ1-1; V gene: TRBV2; CDR3 DNA: TGTGCCAGCGGGGATCTTTACACTGAAGCTTTCTTT; CDR3 protein: CASGDLYTEAFF
clone size: -; D gene: -; J gene: TRBJ2-7; V gene: TRBV10-3; CDR3 DNA: TGTGCCATCAGTGGGACAGGCGGGGCGGACGAGCAGTACTTC; CDR3 protein: CAISGTGGADEQYF
clone size: many; D gene: -; J gene: TRBJ1-1; V gene: TRBV5-1; CDR3 DNA: TGCGCCAGCAGCTTGTCGTCGGGGAACACTGAAGCTTTCTTT; CDR3 protein: CASSLSSGNTEAFF
clone size: -; D gene: -; J gene: TRBJ1-4; V gene: TRBV4-1; CDR3 DNA: TGCGCCAGCAGCCAGAGGGGCGGTAATGAAAAACTGTTTTTT; CDR3 protein: CASSQRGGNEKLFF
clone size: -; D gene: -; J gene: TRBJ2-3; V gene: TRBV15; CDR3 DNA: TGTGCCACCAGCCCCCCCGCTAGCACAGATTCGCAGTATTTT; CDR3 protein: CATSPPASTDSQYF
clone size: -; D gene: -; J gene: TRBJ2-3; V gene: TRBV3-1; CDR3 DNA: TGTGCCAGCAGCCCCGAAGGGGTAGTTACGCAGTATTTT; CDR3 protein: CASSPEGVVTQYF
clone size: few; D gene: -; J gene: TRBJ2-3; V gene: TRBV29-1; CDR3 DNA: TGCAGCGCTGGAATGGTCCGGGACAATCGGAACACAGATACGCAGTATTTT; CDR3 protein: CSAGMVRDNRNTDTQYF
clone size: -; D gene: -; J gene: TRBJ1-6; V gene: TRBV28; CDR3 DNA: TGTGCCAGCACCCCATCTCCGGGACATAATTCACCCCTCCACTTT; CDR3 protein: CASTPSPGHNSPLHF
clone size: many; D gene: TRBD2; J gene: TRBJ2-7; V gene: TRBV12-3/TRBV12-4; CDR3 DNA: TGTGCCAGCAGTATGGCTAGCGGGAGCTACGAGCAGTACTTC; CDR3 protein: CASSMASGSYEQYF
clone size: -; D gene: -; J gene: TRBJ2-1; V gene: TRBV6-2/TRBV6-3; CDR3 DNA: TGTGCCAGCAGTGGCTACCGGTCGCCGGGCAATGAGCAGTTCTTC; CDR3 protein: CASSGYRSPGNEQFF
clone size: few; D gene: TRBD2; J gene: TRBJ2-1; V gene: TRBV20-1; CDR3 DNA: TGCAGCGCTTCATCAGCGGGGAGTTTGTATGGGTTCTTC; CDR3 protein: CSASSAGSLYGFF
clone size: -; D gene: -; J gene: TRBJ2-5; V gene: TRBV10-3; CDR3 DNA: TGTGCCATCAGTGATCAGAGGGGGACCCAGTACTTC; CDR3 protein: CAISDQRGTQYF
clone size: few; D gene: -; J gene: TRBJ2-1; V gene: TRBV3-1; CDR3 DNA: TGTGCCAGCAGCCAAGTGCGGGCCTTCAATGAGCAGTTCTTC; CDR3 protein: CASSQVRAFNEQFF
clone size: -; D gene: -; J gene: TRBJ2-3; V gene: TRBV4-1; CDR3 DNA: TGCGCCAGCAGCCAAGACTCGAGGGATACGCAGTATTTT; CDR3 protein: CASSQDSRDTQYF
clone size: -; D gene: -; J gene: TRBJ2-1; V gene: TRBV20-1; CDR3 DNA: TGCAGTGCTATAGGCCGGCCGGATGAGCAGTTCTTC; CDR3 protein: CSAIGRPDEQFF
clone size: few; D gene: -; J gene: TRBJ2-4; V gene: TRBV7-2; CDR3 DNA: TGTGCCAGCAGCCCTGACCCAACAGGAAACATTCAGTACTTC; CDR3 protein: CASSPDPTGNIQYF
clone size: -; D gene: TRBD1; J gene: TRBJ1-2; V gene: TRBV18; CDR3 DNA: TGTGCCAGCTCACCCGGGACAGGGGGAGCCTATGGCTACACCTTC; CDR3 protein: CASSPGTGGAYGYTF
clone size: -; D gene: -; J gene: TRBJ2-3; V gene: TRBV7-2; CDR3 DNA: TGTGCCAGCAGCGGACAAGTTCCAGATACGCAGTATTTT; CDR3 protein: CASSGQVPDTQYF